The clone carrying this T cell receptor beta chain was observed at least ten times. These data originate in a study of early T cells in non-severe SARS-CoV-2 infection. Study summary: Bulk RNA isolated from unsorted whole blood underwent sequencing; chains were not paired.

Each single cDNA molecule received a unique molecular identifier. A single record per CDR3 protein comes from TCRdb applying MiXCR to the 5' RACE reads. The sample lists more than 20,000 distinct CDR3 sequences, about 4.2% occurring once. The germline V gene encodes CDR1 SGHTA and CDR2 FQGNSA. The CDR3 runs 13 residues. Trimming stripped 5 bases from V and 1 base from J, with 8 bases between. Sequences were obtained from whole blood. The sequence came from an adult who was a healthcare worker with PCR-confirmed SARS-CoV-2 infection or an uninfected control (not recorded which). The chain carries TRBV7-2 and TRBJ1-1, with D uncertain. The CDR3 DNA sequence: TGTGCCAGCAGCCGAGGAGGGAACACTGAAGCTTTCTTT. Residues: CASSRGGNTEAFF. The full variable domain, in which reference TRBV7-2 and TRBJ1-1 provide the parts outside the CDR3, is GAGVSQSPSNKVTEKGKDVELRCDPISGHTALYWYRQSLGQGLEFLIYFQGNSAPDKSGLPSDRFSAERTGGSVSTLTIQRTQQEDSAVYLCASSRGGNTEAFFGQGTRLTVV.